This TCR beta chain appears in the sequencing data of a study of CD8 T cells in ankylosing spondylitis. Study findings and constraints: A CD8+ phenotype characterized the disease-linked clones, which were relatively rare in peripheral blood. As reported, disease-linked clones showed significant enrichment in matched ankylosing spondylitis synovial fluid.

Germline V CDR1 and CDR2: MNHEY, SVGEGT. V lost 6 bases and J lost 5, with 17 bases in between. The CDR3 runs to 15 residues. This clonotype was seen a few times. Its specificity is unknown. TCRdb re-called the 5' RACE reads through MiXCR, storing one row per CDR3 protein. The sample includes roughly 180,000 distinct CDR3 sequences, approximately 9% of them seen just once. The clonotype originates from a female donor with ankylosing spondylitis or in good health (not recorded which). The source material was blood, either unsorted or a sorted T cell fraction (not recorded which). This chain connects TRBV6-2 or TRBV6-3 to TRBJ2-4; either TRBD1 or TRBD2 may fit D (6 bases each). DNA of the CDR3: TGTGCCAGCAGCCTTTGGAGGGGGGACCAAAACATTCAGTACTTC. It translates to CASSLWRGDQNIQYF.